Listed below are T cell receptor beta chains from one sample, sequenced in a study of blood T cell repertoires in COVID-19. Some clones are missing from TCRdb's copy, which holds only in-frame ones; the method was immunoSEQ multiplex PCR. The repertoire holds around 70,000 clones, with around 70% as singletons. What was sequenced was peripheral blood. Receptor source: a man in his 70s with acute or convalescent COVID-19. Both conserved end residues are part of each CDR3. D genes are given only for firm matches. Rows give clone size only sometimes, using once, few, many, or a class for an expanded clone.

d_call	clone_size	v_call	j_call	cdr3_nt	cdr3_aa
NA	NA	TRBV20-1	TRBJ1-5	TGCAGTGCTAGCCCCGATCAGCCCCAGCATTTT	CSASPDQPQHF
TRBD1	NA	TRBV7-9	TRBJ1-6	TGTGCCAGCAGCTCGGGACAGAATAATTCACCCCTCCACTTT	CASSSGQNNSPLHF
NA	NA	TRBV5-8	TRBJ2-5	TGTGCCATCCCACAGTTTCGTGAGACCCAGTACTTC	CAIPQFRETQYF
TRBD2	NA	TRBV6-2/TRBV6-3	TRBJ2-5	TGTGCCAGCAGTACTGTATTAGCGGGAGCAGGAGAGACCCAGTACTTC	CASSTVLAGAGETQYF
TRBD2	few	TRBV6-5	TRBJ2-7	TGTGCCGCCTTACCCCTAGCGGGAGGCGAGCAGTACTTC	CAALPLAGGEQYF
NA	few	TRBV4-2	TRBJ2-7	TGTGCCAGCAGCCCGGGACTTCCCGGTACCGAGCAGTACTTC	CASSPGLPGTEQYF
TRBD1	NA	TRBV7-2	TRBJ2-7	TGTGCCAGCAGCGCGGACAGGGAGAGGGAGCAGTACTTC	CASSADREREQYF
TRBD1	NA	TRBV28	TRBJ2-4	TGTGCCAGCAGGGCAGGGGGCACAAACATTCAGTACTTC	CASRAGGTNIQYF
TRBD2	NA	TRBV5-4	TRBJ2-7	TGTGCCAGCAGCTTGGCGACTAGCGGTCCCTACGAGCAGTACTTC	CASSLATSGPYEQYF
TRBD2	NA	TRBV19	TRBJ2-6	TGTGCCAGTACCCAAACACCCATAAGTCTAGCGGGTTTTTCCAGCTCTGGGGCCAACGTCCTGACTTTC	CASTQTPISLAGFSSSGANVLTF
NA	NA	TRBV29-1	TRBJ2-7	TGCAGCGTTGAACGGGCACAAGGAGGGCAGTACTTC	CSVERAQGGQYF
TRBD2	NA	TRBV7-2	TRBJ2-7	TGTGCCAGCAGTTCCGGGACTAAGACCTACGAGCAGTACTTC	CASSSGTKTYEQYF
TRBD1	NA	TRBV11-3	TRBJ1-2	TGTGCCAGCAGCTTAGCCAACCGGGACAGGGCCATACCATCTTATGGCTACACCTTC	CASSLANRDRAIPSYGYTF
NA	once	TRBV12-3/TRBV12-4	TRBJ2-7	TGTGCCAGCAGTCTTCAGGGTCTCGAGCAGTACTTC	CASSLQGLEQYF
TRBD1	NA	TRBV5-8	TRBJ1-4	TGTGCCAGCAGCTTGGGATGGGACAGGCCGGTGGAAAAACTGTTTTTT	CASSLGWDRPVEKLFF
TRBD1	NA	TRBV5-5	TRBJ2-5	TGTGCCAGCAGTGGGACAGATCAAGAGACCCAGTACTTC	CASSGTDQETQYF
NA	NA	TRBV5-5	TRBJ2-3	TGTGCCAGCAGCTTGGATAGACTAGTAGATACGCAGTATTTT	CASSLDRLVDTQYF
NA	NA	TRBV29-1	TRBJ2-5	TGCAGCCCTGACGTAGAGGGAGAGACCCAGTACTTC	CSPDVEGETQYF
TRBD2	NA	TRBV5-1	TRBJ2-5	TGCGCCAGCAGCTTGGGCGCTAGCGGGGAGACCCAGTACTTC	CASSLGASGETQYF
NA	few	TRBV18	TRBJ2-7	TGTGCCAGCTCACAGGACAGTTACGAGCAGTACTTC	CASSQDSYEQYF
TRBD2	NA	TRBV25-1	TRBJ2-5	TGTGCCAGCAGTGGACTAGCCCTAATACAAGAGACCCAGTACTTC	CASSGLALIQETQYF
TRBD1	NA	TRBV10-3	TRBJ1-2	TGTGCCATCAGTGACCCTGGGGGACAGGGTAGCTATGGCTACACCTTC	CAISDPGGQGSYGYTF
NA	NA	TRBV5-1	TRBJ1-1	TGCGCCAGCAGCTTCTCAGGGAACACTGAAGCTTTCTTT	CASSFSGNTEAFF
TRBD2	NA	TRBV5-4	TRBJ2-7	TGTGCCAGCAGCTTGCAACTAGCGGGAGTCGAGCAGTACTTC	CASSLQLAGVEQYF
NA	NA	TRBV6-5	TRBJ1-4	TGTGCCAGCAGTTCCACCAGGGCCGGTGAAAAACTGTTTTTT	CASSSTRAGEKLFF
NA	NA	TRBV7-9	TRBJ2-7	TGTGCCAGCAGCTTAGGGCCCCAGGTGCAGTACTTC	CASSLGPQVQYF
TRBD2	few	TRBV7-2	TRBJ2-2	TGTGCCAGCACCTCGTTGGAGCGGGAGGTGGTCGGGGAGCTGTTTTTT	CASTSLEREVVGELFF
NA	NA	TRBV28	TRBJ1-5	TGTGCCAGCAGTTCCGGGACAAATAGCAATCAGCCCCAGCATTTT	CASSSGTNSNQPQHF
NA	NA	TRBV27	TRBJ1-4	TGTGCCAGCAGTTTAGATAGGGGTGAAAAACTGTTTTTT	CASSLDRGEKLFF
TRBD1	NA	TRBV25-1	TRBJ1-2	TGTGCCAGCAGTGAGCACCAGGGGGCCGGTGGCTACACCTTC	CASSEHQGAGGYTF
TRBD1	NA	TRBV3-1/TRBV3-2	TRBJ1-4	TGTGCCAGCAGCCAGGCCGGGACAGGGAGGGAAAAACTGTTTTTT	CASSQAGTGREKLFF
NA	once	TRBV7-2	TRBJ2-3	TGTGCCAGCAGCTTGATGGACGGGAGAAGTACAGATACGCAGTATTTT	CASSLMDGRSTDTQYF
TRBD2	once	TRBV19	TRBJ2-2	TGTGCCAGTAGTATTGGTAGCGGGAGACCCCCTAACACCGGGGAGCTGTTTTTT	CASSIGSGRPPNTGELFF
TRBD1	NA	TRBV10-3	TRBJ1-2	TGTGCCATCAGTGAGTCGACAGGGTCCTTCTATGGCTACACCTTC	CAISESTGSFYGYTF
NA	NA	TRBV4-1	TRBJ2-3	TGCGCCAGCAGCCAAGGACCGGGGTTGTGGTCAGATACGCAGTATTTT	CASSQGPGLWSDTQYF
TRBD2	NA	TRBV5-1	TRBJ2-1	TGCGCCAGCAGCCGTGGGGGCGTGTTAGCGGGACTCCTATTCAATGAGCAGTTCTTC	CASSRGGVLAGLLFNEQFF
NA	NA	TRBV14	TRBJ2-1	TGTGCCAGCAGCCAATTGGGCTATGGCTCCTACAATGAGCAGTTCTTC	CASSQLGYGSYNEQFF
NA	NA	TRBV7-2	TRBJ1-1	TGTGCCAGCAGCCTCGACAGATTCACTGAAGCTTTCTTT	CASSLDRFTEAFF
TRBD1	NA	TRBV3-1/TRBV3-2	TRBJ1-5	TGTGCCAGCAGTCCACAGGGGGCGGCCAATCAGCCCCAGCATTTT	CASSPQGAANQPQHF
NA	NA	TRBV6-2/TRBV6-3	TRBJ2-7	TGTGCCAGCAGTCTCCGACTGCCCTACGAGCAGTACTTC	CASSLRLPYEQYF
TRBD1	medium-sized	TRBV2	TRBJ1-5	TGTGCCAGCAGCTCGCCTGGGGGACAGGTGGGGAATCAGCCCCAGCATTTT	CASSSPGGQVGNQPQHF
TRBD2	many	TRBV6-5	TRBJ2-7	TGTGCCAGCAGCCATACTAGCGGCACCTACGAGCAGTACTTC	CASSHTSGTYEQYF
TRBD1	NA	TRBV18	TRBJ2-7	TGTGCCAGCTCTACGGGACAGGGCGTCGCCTACGAGCAGTACTTC	CASSTGQGVAYEQYF
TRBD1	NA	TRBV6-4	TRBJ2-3	TGTGCCAGCAGTAAGGGACAGGGCCCAGATACGCAGTATTTT	CASSKGQGPDTQYF
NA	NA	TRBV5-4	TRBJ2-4	TGTGCCAGCAGCTTGGATTGGGACTCAACATTAAACATTCAGTACTTC	CASSLDWDSTLNIQYF
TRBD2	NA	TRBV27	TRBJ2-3	TGTGCCAGCACCCCCCGGGACGGGAGGGCCACAGATACGCAGTATTTT	CASTPRDGRATDTQYF
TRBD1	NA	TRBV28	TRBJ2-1	TGTGCCAGCAGTCAAACGGGACAGGGAGGTGAGCAGTTCTTC	CASSQTGQGGEQFF
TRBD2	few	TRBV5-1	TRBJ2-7	TGCGCCAGCAGTCCGAGGGCTAGCGGGAGGAACTCCTACGAGCAGTACTTC	CASSPRASGRNSYEQYF
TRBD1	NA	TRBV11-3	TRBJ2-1	TGTGCCAGCAGCTCAACCGGGACAGGGGGCAATGAGCAGTTCTTC	CASSSTGTGGNEQFF
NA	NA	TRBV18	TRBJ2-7	TGTGCCAGCTCACCACTGTCGGCGGGCGCGAACTACGAGCAGTACTTC	CASSPLSAGANYEQYF
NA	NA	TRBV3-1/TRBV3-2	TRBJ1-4	TGTGCCAGCAGCCAAGATTGGAGGGAAAAACTGTTTTTT	CASSQDWREKLFF
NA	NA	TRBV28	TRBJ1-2	TGTGCCAGCAGTTTAAACGTGGGAAGGGGGTTCTATGGCTACACCTTC	CASSLNVGRGFYGYTF
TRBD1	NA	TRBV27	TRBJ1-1	TGTGCCAGCAGGCCGCCCGGGGGACAGGGTTGGAACACTGAAGCTTTCTTT	CASRPPGGQGWNTEAFF
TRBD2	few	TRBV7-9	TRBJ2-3	TGTGCCAGCAGTCCAGGAGCGGGATTGAGCACAGATACGCAGTATTTT	CASSPGAGLSTDTQYF
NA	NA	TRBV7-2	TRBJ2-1	TGTGCCAGCAGCTTTACACCCCAGACTGCCCGTGGGCAGTTCTTC	CASSFTPQTARGQFF
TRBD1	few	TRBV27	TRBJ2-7	TGTGCCAGCAGCCACCCAACAGGGGACACATACGAGCAGTACTTC	CASSHPTGDTYEQYF
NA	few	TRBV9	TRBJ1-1	TGTGCCAGCAGCGTTTACGGGTCCAACACTGAAGCTTTCTTT	CASSVYGSNTEAFF
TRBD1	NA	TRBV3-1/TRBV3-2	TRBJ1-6	TGTGCCAGCAGCCAGGCTCCCGGGACAGGGCAATCACCCCTCCACTTT	CASSQAPGTGQSPLHF
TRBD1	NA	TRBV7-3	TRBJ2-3	TGTGCCAGCAGCTTCTCACAGGGGGGAGATACGCAGTATTTT	CASSFSQGGDTQYF